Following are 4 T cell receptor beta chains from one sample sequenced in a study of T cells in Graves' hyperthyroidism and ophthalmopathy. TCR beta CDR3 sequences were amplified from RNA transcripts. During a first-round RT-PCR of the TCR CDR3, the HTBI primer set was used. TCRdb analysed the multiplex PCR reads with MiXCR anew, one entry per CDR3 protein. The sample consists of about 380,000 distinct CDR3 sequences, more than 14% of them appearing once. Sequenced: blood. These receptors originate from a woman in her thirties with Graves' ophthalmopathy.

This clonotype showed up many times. CDR3 amino acids: CSVLAPLQETQYF. The CDR3 DNA reads as TGCAGCGTGTTGGCACCCCTCCAAGAGACCCAGTACTTC. The chain is built from TRBV29-1 and TRBJ2-5, with D unresolved. CDR1 and CDR2 (germline): SQVTM, ANQGSEA. Trimming stripped 6 bases from V and 1 base from J, with 12 bases between. CDR3 length equals 13 residues.

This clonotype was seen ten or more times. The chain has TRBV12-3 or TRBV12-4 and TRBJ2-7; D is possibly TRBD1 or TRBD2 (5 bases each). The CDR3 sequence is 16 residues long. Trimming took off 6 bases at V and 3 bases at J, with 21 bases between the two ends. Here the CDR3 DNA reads TGTGCCAGCAGCCGTTTAGGGACGGTATCGAGCTACGAGCAGTACTTC. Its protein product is CASSRLGTVSSYEQYF.

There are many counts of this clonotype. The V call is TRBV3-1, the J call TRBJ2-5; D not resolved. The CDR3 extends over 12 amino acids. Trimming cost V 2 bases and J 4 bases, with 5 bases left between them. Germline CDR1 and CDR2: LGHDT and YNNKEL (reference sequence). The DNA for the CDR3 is TGTGCCAGCAGCCAACCACGAGAGACCCAGTACTTC. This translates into CASSQPRETQYF.

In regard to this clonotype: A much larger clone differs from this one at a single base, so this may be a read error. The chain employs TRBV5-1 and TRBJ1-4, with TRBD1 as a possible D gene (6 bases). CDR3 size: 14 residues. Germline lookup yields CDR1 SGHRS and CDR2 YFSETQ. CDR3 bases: TGCGCCAGCAGCTCCGGGGGCAGCGGTGAAAAACTGTCTTTT. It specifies CASSSGGSGEKLSF.